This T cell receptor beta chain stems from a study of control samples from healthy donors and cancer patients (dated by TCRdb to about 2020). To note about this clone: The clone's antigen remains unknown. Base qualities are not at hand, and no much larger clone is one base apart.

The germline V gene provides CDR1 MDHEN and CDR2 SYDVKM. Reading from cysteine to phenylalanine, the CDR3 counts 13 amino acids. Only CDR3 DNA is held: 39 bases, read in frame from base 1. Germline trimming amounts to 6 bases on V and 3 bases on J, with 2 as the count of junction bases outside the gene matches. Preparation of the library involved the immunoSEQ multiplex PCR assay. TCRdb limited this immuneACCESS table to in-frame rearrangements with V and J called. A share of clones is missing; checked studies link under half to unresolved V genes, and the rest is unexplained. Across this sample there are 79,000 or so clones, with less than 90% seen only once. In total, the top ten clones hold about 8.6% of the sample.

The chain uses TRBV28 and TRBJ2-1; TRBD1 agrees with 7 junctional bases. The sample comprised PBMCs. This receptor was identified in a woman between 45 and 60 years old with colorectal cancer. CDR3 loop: CASRGDSYNEQFF. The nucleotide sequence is TGTGCCAGCAGGGGGGACAGCTACAATGAGCAGTTCTTC.